These 32 T cell receptor beta chains share one sample of origin, sequenced in a study of blood T cell repertoires in COVID-19. Assay: immunoSEQ multiplex PCR; the TCRdb copy retains only in-frame clones and omits some. Here the sample spans 84,000 or so clones, approximately 80% being singletons. The source material was peripheral blood. The receptor set was obtained from an elderly man with active or convalescent COVID-19.

J is TRBJ2-2 and V is TRBV3-1 (or the pseudogene TRBV3-2), with D possibly matching TRBD2 (6 bases). This CDR3 region has 16 residues. Deletions cut 1 base from V and 1 base from J, with 10 bases between. CDR1 is LGHDT and CDR2 is YNNKEL in the germline V gene (reference sequence). The CDR3 protein is CASSQGVSGNTGELFF. Here the CDR3 DNA reads TGTGCCAGCAGCCAAGGGGTTAGCGGGAACACCGGGGAGCTGTTTTTT.

This clone was detected only once. The rearrangement uses TRBV19 and TRBJ1-1; no clear D. This CDR3 spans 13 amino acids. The germline V gene encodes CDR1 LNHDA and CDR2 SQIVND (reference sequence). Between the trimmed V and J ends, which lost 4 bases and 0 bases, there was a span of 6 bases. CDR3 region: CASSTDLNTEAFF. Here the CDR3 DNA reads TGTGCCAGTAGTACTGACTTGAACACTGAAGCTTTCTTT.

The V gene is TRBV5-4, the J gene TRBJ1-3; D is uncertain. Germline lookup yields CDR1 SGHNT and CDR2 YYREEE (reference sequence). The V end lost 2 bases, the J end lost 2 bases, and 8 bases lay between the germline ends. The CDR3 is made up of 14 amino acids. The CDR3 spells CASSFSAAGNTIYF. The DNA for the CDR3 is TGTGCCAGCAGCTTCTCGGCGGCTGGAAACACCATATATTTT.

The chain links TRBV6-5 to TRBJ1-5; 7 nucleotides agree with TRBD1. Per the germline V gene, CDR1 is MNHEY and CDR2 is SVGAGI. CDR3 size: 15 residues. The trim removed 8 bases at V and 4 bases at J, leaving 11 bases unmatched. CDR3 nucleotides: TGTGCCAGCTGGGAAAAGGCAGGGGGGAATCAGCCCCAGCATTTT. Translation gives CASWEKAGGNQPQHF.

V is TRBV10-1 and J is TRBJ2-1; 9 bases map to TRBD2. Germline values: CDR1 WNHNN, CDR2 SYGVQD (reference sequence). The CDR3 runs 15 residues. The J segment lost 6 bases and the V segment lost 6 bases, leaving 9 bases of the junction unmatched. DNA of the CDR3: TGCGCCAGCAGCCCCGGGACTAGCAGATTCAATGAGCAGTTCTTC. Its protein product is CASSPGTSRFNEQFF.

The genes are TRBV7-9 and TRBJ2-3; 9 bases are a match to TRBD2. Trimming removed 5 bases from V and 0 bases from J; junction bases left unmatched: 3. CDR1 SEHNR and CDR2 FQNEAQ come from the germline V gene (reference sequence). This CDR3 has 15 amino acids. In DNA, the CDR3 is TGTGCCAGCAGCCTTAGCGGGGGTAGCACAGATACGCAGTATTTT. Residues: CASSLSGGSTDTQYF.

As DNA, the CDR3 is TGCGCCAGCATGTCGTCCAGCGGGGGATCTGGGTGGACCCAGTACTTC. It yields the protein CASMSSSGGSGWTQYF. The chain uses TRBV5-1 and TRBJ2-5; 8 bases line up with TRBD2. Losses at the gene ends were 6 bases for V and 7 bases for J; bases not matched to a gene: 17. The length of the CDR3 is 16 residues. Germline loops: CDR1 SGHRS, CDR2 YFSETQ.

The chain has TRBV7-9 and TRBJ1-2; 7 bases line up with TRBD1. CDR1 is SEHNR and CDR2 is FQNEAQ in the germline V gene (reference sequence). The CDR3 covers 15 residues. V shed 5 bases and J 1 base; nucleotides not matched to a gene: 7. CDR3: CASSTETGSNYGYTF. DNA for the CDR3: TGTGCCAGCAGCACAGAGACAGGGAGTAACTATGGCTACACCTTC.

This CDR3 is CASSFPGQGRQPQHF. The CDR3 bases are TGTGCCAGCAGTTTCCCCGGCCAGGGGAGACAGCCCCAGCATTTT. The chain has TRBV28 and TRBJ1-5; D is possibly TRBD1 (6 bases). The germline V and J ends were trimmed by 3 bases and 7 bases, with 16 bases remaining between them. From germline, CDR1 is MDHEN and CDR2 SYDVKM. The CDR3 length is 15 residues.

The rearrangement links TRBV5-1 to TRBJ2-3; possible D gene TRBD1, 6 bases. This CDR3 region has 15 residues. V lost 4 bases to trimming and J lost 0 bases, with 12 bases between them. Germline-derived CDR1 and CDR2 are SGHRS and YFSETQ. The CDR3 region has the DNA TGCGCCAGCAGCATCAGGGGCCCGAGCACAGATACGCAGTATTTT. Amino acids: CASSIRGPSTDTQYF.

The genes are TRBV7-9 and TRBJ1-4; 10 bases match TRBD1. CDR1 is SEHNR and CDR2 is FQNEAQ in the germline V gene (reference sequence). The V segment lost 6 bases and the J segment 7 bases; nucleotides outside the gene matches: 11. The CDR3 sequence is 16 residues long. In DNA, the CDR3 is TGTGCCAGCAGTCCCGGATTGGGACAGGGGATTGAAAAACTGTTTTTT. This gives the protein CASSPGLGQGIEKLFF.

This clone is a singleton in its sample. The V and J genes are TRBV20-1 and TRBJ1-1, with a weak D call TRBD1 (5 bases). There are 13 residues in the CDR3. Germline-derived CDR1 and CDR2 are DFQATT and SNEGSKA (reference sequence). V dropped 3 bases and J dropped 5 bases, with 13 bases sitting between them. The CDR3 reads CSASKQGMTEAFF. CDR3 nucleotides: TGCAGTGCTAGTAAGCAGGGAATGACTGAAGCTTTCTTT.

The V and J genes are TRBV18 and TRBJ1-1, with 8 bases identical to TRBD1. This CDR3 region has 14 residues. The V and J ends lost 5 bases and 0 bases, in that order; junction bases with no gene match: 2. Germline CDR1 is KGHSH and CDR2 is LQKENI. CDR3 bases: TGTGCCAGCTCAGCAGGGGGCTTGAACACTGAAGCTTTCTTT. Its protein product is CASSAGGLNTEAFF.

This clone was seen once. V and J are TRBV27 and TRBJ2-4; D is perhaps TRBD2 (5 bases). The ends were cut back, 2 bases at V and 8 bases at J, with 16 bases in the middle. The CDR3 length is 15 residues. CDR1 and CDR2 from the germline V gene are MNHEY and SMNVEV (reference sequence). The CDR3 coding sequence is TGTGCCAGCAGTTTACGCCCAAACGGGGATGACATTCAGTACTTC. Its translation: CASSLRPNGDDIQYF.

The chain joins TRBV5-1 to TRBJ1-4, with a possible D match to TRBD1 (5 bases). Germline CDR1 reads SGHRS; CDR2 reads YFSETQ. The CDR3 is 14 amino acids. Between the trimmed V and J ends, which lost 4 bases and 4 bases, there was a span of 11 bases. The CDR3 coding sequence is TGCGCCAGCAGCGAGACCGGGGGTAATGAAAAACTGTTTTTT. It specifies CASSETGGNEKLFF.

The chain links TRBV18 to TRBJ2-3; 7 bases are a match to TRBD2. Germline-derived CDR1 and CDR2 are KGHSH and LQKENI. V trimming: 6 bases; J trimming: 2 bases; junction bases outside the gene matches: 5. The CDR3 sequence is 14 residues long. The CDR3 nucleotides are TGTGCCAGCTCGCCGGGACTACACACAGATACGCAGTATTTT. It encodes CASSPGLHTDTQYF.

This chain uses TRBV11-2 with TRBJ2-2, with no clear D. The germline CDR1 and CDR2 sequences are SGHAT and FQNNGV. Trimming stripped 4 bases from V and 6 bases from J, with 12 bases between. The CDR3 consists of 14 residues. The CDR3, as DNA: TGTGCCAGCAGCTCTACGTTGGTCGCCGGGGAGCTGTTTTTT. The encoded protein is CASSSTLVAGELFF.

In nucleotides, the CDR3 is TGTGCCAGCAGCTCGGACATCCATTTAGAGACCCAGTACTTC. Translation: CASSSDIHLETQYF. The chain couples TRBV5-4 to TRBJ2-5; maybe TRBD1 (5 bases). The germline gives CDR1 SGHNT, CDR2 YYREEE (reference sequence). Deletions cut 3 bases from V and 4 bases from J, with 13 bases between. CDR3 length equals 14 residues.

The chain joins TRBV7-9 to TRBJ1-2, with 8 positions matching TRBD1. This CDR3 comprises 13 residues. V gave up 6 bases and J gave up 4 bases; unmatched junction bases: 4. The germline CDR1 and CDR2 sequences are SEHNR and FQNEAQ (reference sequence). This chain's CDR3 is CASRPGQAYGYTF. In nucleotides, the CDR3 is TGTGCCAGCAGGCCGGGACAGGCCTATGGCTACACCTTC.

The gene calls are TRBV11-1 and TRBJ2-2, with D unclear. Germline-derived CDR1 and CDR2 are SGHAT and FQDESV (reference sequence). The CDR3 is made up of 13 amino acids. Trimming left V 2 bases short and J 5 bases short, with 6 bases between. This chain's CDR3 is CASSLLRTGELFF. The CDR3 DNA reads as TGTGCCAGCAGCTTACTTCGGACCGGGGAGCTGTTTTTT. The full variable domain, in which reference TRBV11-1 and TRBJ2-2 provide the parts outside the CDR3, is EAEVAQSPRYKITEKSQAVAFWCDPISGHATLYWYRQILGQGPELLVQFQDESVVDDSQLPKDRFSAERLKGVDSTLKIQPAELGDSAMYLCASSLLRTGELFFGEGSRLTVL.

The J gene is TRBJ2-3, the V gene TRBV3-1 (or the pseudogene TRBV3-2), with TRBD1 as a possible D gene (6 bases). Between the trimmed V and J ends, which lost 2 bases and 2 bases, there was a span of 8 bases. Germline CDR1 reads LGHDT; CDR2 reads YNNKEL (reference sequence). The CDR3 consists of 14 residues. The CDR3 is CASSQSGDTDTQYF. In DNA, the CDR3 is TGTGCCAGCAGCCAATCAGGGGACACAGATACGCAGTATTTT.

V gene TRBV16 combines with J gene TRBJ1-4; D gene ambiguous. CDR3 length: 15 amino acids. V was shortened by 4 bases and J by 0 bases, with 9 bases between the two germline ends. Per germline, CDR1 KGHSY and CDR2 FQNENV. The CDR3 coding sequence is TGTGCCAGCAGCCGTTCCCATGCAACTAATGAAAAACTGTTTTTT. Amino acids: CASSRSHATNEKLFF. The variable domain in full, completed from reference TRBV16 and TRBJ1-4, reads GEEVAQTPKHLVRGEGQKAKLYCAPIKGHSYVFWYQQVLKNEFKFLISFQNENVFDETGMPKERFSAKCLPNSPCSLEIQATKLEDSAVYFCASSRSHATNEKLFFGSGTQLSVL.

The chain employs TRBV5-1 and TRBJ1-1; D is perhaps TRBD1 (5 bases). Germline CDR1 and CDR2: SGHRS and YFSETQ. The CDR3 totals 15 residues. Trimming removed 3 bases at V and 0 bases at J, with 12 bases between. The CDR3 region is CASSYQTDMNTEAFF. The DNA of the CDR3 is TGCGCCAGCAGCTACCAGACAGATATGAACACTGAAGCTTTCTTT.

This CDR3 is CASSKGVGFALSYEQYV. The CDR3 bases are TGTGCCAGCAGTAAGGGAGTGGGCTTTGCCCTCTCCTACGAGCAGTACGTC. V gene TRBV28 combines with J gene TRBJ2-7; a weak D match, TRBD2 (5 bases). Germline V CDR1 and CDR2: MDHEN, SYDVKM. Trimming took off 5 bases at V and 0 bases at J, with 20 bases between the two ends. This CDR3 spans 17 amino acids.

The genes are TRBV19 and TRBJ2-4; 14 bases map to TRBD2. CDR3 length: 16 amino acids. The germline gives CDR1 LNHDA, CDR2 SQIVND (reference sequence). V shed 6 bases and J 5 bases; nucleotides not matched to a gene: 6. CDR3 DNA sequence: TGTGCCAGTAGGGGGACTAGCGGGAGTACCCAAAACATTCAGTACTTC. It translates to CASRGTSGSTQNIQYF.

DNA of the CDR3: TGTGCCACCAGCTTGGGACTAGCAGTCGATGAGCAGTTCTTC. Its translation: CATSLGLAVDEQFF. The V gene is TRBV15, the J gene TRBJ2-1, with TRBD2 matching 9 bases. Germline V gene lookup returns CDR1 LNHNV and CDR2 YYDKDF (reference sequence). J was trimmed by 8 bases and V by 5 bases; bases with no gene match: 7. The CDR3 has 14 amino acids.

This sequence joins TRBV3-1 (or the pseudogene TRBV3-2) and TRBJ2-3, with D perhaps matching TRBD2 (6 bases). Trimming removed 5 bases from V and 1 base from J, with 7 bases in between. The CDR3 loop spans 13 amino acids. Germline V gene lookup returns CDR1 LGHDT and CDR2 YNNKEL (reference sequence). CDR3 residues: CASSRRGTDTQYF. CDR3 in DNA: TGTGCCAGCAGCAGGAGGGGCACAGATACGCAGTATTTT.

There are many counts of this clone. The rearrangement joins TRBV11-2 to TRBJ1-2, with unresolved D. Deletions cut 0 bases from V and 13 bases from J, with 21 bases between. Germline loops: CDR1 SGHAT, CDR2 FQNNGV. The CDR3 is made up of 15 amino acids. As DNA, the CDR3 is TGTGCCAGCAGCTTAGACATGCCGCCAATCGGGTTATGCACCTTC. Residues: CASSLDMPPIGLCTF.

The gene calls are TRBV6-4 and TRBJ1-4; 8 bases are a match to TRBD1. The CDR3 covers 13 residues. CDR1 is MRHNA and CDR2 is SNTAGT in the germline V gene. The trim removed 6 bases at V and 8 bases at J, leaving 5 bases unmatched. The CDR3 nucleotides are TGTGCCAGCAGGCCCGACAGGGGCGAAAAACTGTTTTTT. This encodes CASRPDRGEKLFF.

This chain joins TRBV25-1 and TRBJ1-2; no firm D call. The CDR3 runs to 12 residues. V lost 4 bases to trimming and J lost 5 bases, with 8 bases between them. Germline V gene data show CDR1 as MGHDK and CDR2 as SYGVNS. The CDR3 DNA reads as TGTGCCAGCAGTGGCGGGCCGTATGGCTACACCTTC. Translation gives CASSGGPYGYTF.

The V call is TRBV20-1, the J call TRBJ2-7; no clear D gene. Germline lookup yields CDR1 DFQATT and CDR2 SNEGSKA (reference sequence). Trimming stripped 2 bases from V and 4 bases from J, with 6 bases between. The CDR3 loop spans 11 amino acids. CDR3 bases: TGCAGTGCTAGATCGGGTTACGAGCAGTACGTC. Protein: CSARSGYEQYV.

The V call is TRBV28, the J call TRBJ1-2; tentatively, D is TRBD1 (6 bases). With 3 bases removed from V and 4 bases from J, the gap between germline ends came to 12 bases. The CDR3 has 14 residues. Germline V lookup: CDR1 MDHEN, CDR2 SYDVKM. CDR3 sequence (DNA): TGTGCCAGCAGTTTGGTGGGCAGGGGCTATGGCTACACCTTC. This gives the protein CASSLVGRGYGYTF.